This passage covers 5 T cell receptor beta chains from one sample sequenced in a study of post-analysis software for immune sequencing data. Unique-molecular-identifier-tagged TCR beta cDNA libraries were used. TCRdb analysed the PCR reads with MiXCR anew, one entry per CDR3 protein. In the table there are about 540,000 distinct CDR3 sequences, 34% of which are singletons. No antigen is known for these receptors. Findings and limits, study-wide: Comparison of patients with controls showed 4 to 6 TRBV segments more frequent in patients, TRBV5-6, TRBV5-1 and TRBV20-1 among them.

Sequencing input: blood. The receptors were sampled from a girl younger than 18 with multiple sclerosis.

The genes are TRBV3-1 and TRBJ1-2, with 11 bases aligning to TRBD1. CDR3 length: 15 residues. Per the germline V gene, CDR1 is LGHDT and CDR2 is YNNKEL (reference sequence). J gave up 3 bases and V 3 bases, and 3 bases lay outside the gene matches. CDR3 sequence reads: CASSHLGQGDYGYTF. For the CDR3, the DNA is TGTGCCAGCAGCCATCTGGGACAGGGGGACTATGGCTACACCTTC.

The rearrangement links TRBV10-1 to TRBJ1-1; D might be TRBD1 (5 bases). The germline V and J ends were trimmed by 5 bases and 5 bases, with 15 bases remaining between them. The CDR3 is 14 amino acids. The V gene's germline CDR1 is WNHNN and CDR2 SYGVQD (reference sequence). CDR3 amino acids: CASSWDPSGTEAFF. Written as DNA, the CDR3 is TGCGCCAGCAGTTGGGACCCCTCAGGGACTGAAGCTTTCTTT.

This clonotype was seen repeatedly, ten times or more. V is TRBV10-2 and J is TRBJ2-4; D remains unclear. CDR1 is WSHSY, CDR2 SAAADI, per germline. V dropped 2 bases and J dropped 9 bases, with 17 bases sitting between them. The CDR3 is made up of 15 amino acids. CDR3 bases: TGCGCCAGCAGTGAGAGTGTCAGCCCGATATTCATTCAGTACTTC. Translating it yields CASSESVSPIFIQYF.

The chain employs TRBV6-1 and TRBJ1-1; D is ambiguous. The CDR3 consists of 13 residues. Germline V CDR1 and CDR2: MNHNS, SASEGT. Trimming left V 1 base short and J 11 bases short, with 14 bases between. CDR3 nucleotides: TGTGCCAGCAGTGAAGAGTTCGGTCCCCCGGCTTTCTTT. It is translated as CASSEEFGPPAFF.

This clonotype has only a few counts. V usage is TRBV5-1 and J usage is TRBJ2-1; D unresolved. V lost 4 bases and J lost 8, with 13 bases in between. The CDR3 loop spans 13 amino acids. CDR1 is SGHRS and CDR2 is YFSETQ in the germline V gene. CDR3 bases: TGCGCCAGCAGCCCAATGTGGGCCGATGAGCAGTTCTTC. It specifies CASSPMWADEQFF.